A selection of T cell receptor beta chains follows, all from one sample in a study of shared clonotypes between healthy human individuals. Profiled with immunoSEQ multiplex PCR; TCRdb holds only in-frame clones, not every one. The table includes 2.5 million or so clones, about 92% detected once. Source material: naive CD4+ T cells sorted from blood. Receptors were obtained from a man aged 18 to 30 in good health. CDR3s include the opening cysteine and the closing phenylalanine or tryptophan. A D gene is named only where the DNA matches it firmly. A clone size is listed for some rows: how often the clone was seen (once, few, many), or a class if it is expanded.

v_gene	abundance	d_gene	j_gene	CDR3aa	CDR3nt
TRBV18	few	TRBD1	TRBJ1-6	CASSPGQDGISSPLHF	TGTGCCAGCTCACCGGGACAGGATGGAATAAGCTCACCCCTCCACTTT
TRBV6-5	NA	NA	TRBJ2-7	CASTNPDTSSYEQYF	TGTGCCAGCACAAACCCGGACACGAGCTCCTACGAGCAGTACTTC
TRBV18	NA	NA	TRBJ1-5	CASSPEGPSNQPQHF	TGTGCCAGCTCACCCGAAGGGCCGAGCAATCAGCCCCAGCATTTT
TRBV7-2	once	NA	TRBJ2-7	CASSLTEVYYEQYF	TGTGCCAGCAGCTTAACGGAGGTGTACTACGAGCAGTACTTC
TRBV18	NA	NA	TRBJ1-4	CASSPSGQSTATNEKLFF	TGTGCCAGCTCACCATCCGGCCAGTCGACTGCAACTAATGAAAAACTGTTTTTT
TRBV4-1	NA	NA	TRBJ1-1	CASSTRGTRDTEAFF	TGCGCCAGCAGCACAAGGGGAACCAGGGACACTGAAGCTTTCTTT
TRBV7-7	NA	TRBD2	TRBJ2-3	CASALGLAGTDTQYF	TGTGCTAGCGCTCTGGGACTAGCGGGCACAGATACGCAGTATTTT
TRBV5-6	NA	NA	TRBJ1-4	CASSSPRGNEKLFF	TGTGCCAGCAGCTCTCCACGAGGGAATGAAAAACTGTTTTTT
TRBV30	once	TRBD1	TRBJ1-4	CAWRRTGGVEKLFF	TGTGCCTGGAGGCGGACAGGGGGTGTCGAAAAACTGTTTTTT
TRBV19	NA	NA	TRBJ1-1	CASSTVGQFLNTEAFF	TGTGCCAGTAGCACCGTCGGACAGTTTTTGAACACTGAAGCTTTCTTT